These T cell receptor beta chains were read from a single sample in a study of persistence of HIV-infected CD4 T cells. Assay used: immunoSEQ multiplex PCR; TCRdb lists only in-frame clones, some missing. Found here are about 36,000 clones, around 85% of them singletons; the top ten hold around 5%. Their target antigens are unknown. The material sequenced was cultured CD4+ T cells from PBMCs, taken from a patient who received antiretroviral therapy. The origin of the receptors is an adult with HIV. The donor label of this sample is uncertain. CDR3s leave out the opening cysteine and the closing phenylalanine or tryptophan. The order of the fields is V gene, J gene, CDR3 protein.

V gene: TRBV5-1; J gene: TRBJ2-7; CDR3 protein: ASSLTTSGGTSSYEQY
V gene: TRBV7-8; J gene: TRBJ1-3; CDR3 protein: ASSRDSGNTIY
V gene: TRBV9; J gene: TRBJ2-5; CDR3 protein: ASSVDPQETQY
V gene: TRBV5-1; J gene: TRBJ2-3; CDR3 protein: ASSFGGRTDTQY
V gene: TRBV21-1; J gene: TRBJ2-5; CDR3 protein: ASSKRRDLQETQY
V gene: TRBV28; J gene: TRBJ1-4; CDR3 protein: ASTGTGVSEKLF
V gene: TRBV11-3; J gene: TRBJ2-3; CDR3 protein: ASGQGDTQY
V gene: TRBV2; J gene: TRBJ1-1; CDR3 protein: ASTGNFNTEAF
V gene: TRBV25-1; J gene: TRBJ1-1; CDR3 protein: ASSDHQGITEAF
V gene: TRBV5-1; J gene: TRBJ1-6; CDR3 protein: ASSRGTEQGYNSPLH
V gene: TRBV7-2; J gene: TRBJ1-1; CDR3 protein: ASSFSKGNTEAF
V gene: TRBV27; J gene: TRBJ1-3; CDR3 protein: ASRPGAGNTIY
V gene: TRBV2; J gene: TRBJ1-1; CDR3 protein: ASSVGTGRPGTEAF
V gene: TRBV2; J gene: TRBJ1-6; CDR3 protein: ASSGTGNSPLH
V gene: TRBV7-2; J gene: TRBJ1-1; CDR3 protein: ASSVVGVREAF
V gene: TRBV4-2; J gene: TRBJ2-1; CDR3 protein: ASSQGLAGGFYNEQF
V gene: TRBV28; J gene: TRBJ1-2; CDR3 protein: ASSGGGATYGYGYT
V gene: TRBV5-1; J gene: TRBJ2-1; CDR3 protein: ASSLVTPGQGTNEQF
V gene: TRBV9; J gene: TRBJ1-6; CDR3 protein: ASSDREGNFSPLH
V gene: TRBV7-9; J gene: TRBJ1-5; CDR3 protein: ASSLAYGATGQPQH
V gene: TRBV14; J gene: TRBJ1-2; CDR3 protein: ASSLQPGRLLS
V gene: TRBV4-1; J gene: TRBJ1-1; CDR3 protein: ASSQGGVGAGTEAF
V gene: TRBV4-2; J gene: TRBJ1-4; CDR3 protein: ASSQVTTAGATNEKLF
V gene: TRBV13; J gene: TRBJ1-1; CDR3 protein: ATSLRGNRGLNTEAF
V gene: TRBV6-5; J gene: TRBJ2-4; CDR3 protein: ASRSGGQGRIQY
V gene: TRBV27; J gene: TRBJ2-3; CDR3 protein: ASRASGGRTDTQY
V gene: TRBV19; J gene: TRBJ1-5; CDR3 protein: ASSIGPTGVNQPQH